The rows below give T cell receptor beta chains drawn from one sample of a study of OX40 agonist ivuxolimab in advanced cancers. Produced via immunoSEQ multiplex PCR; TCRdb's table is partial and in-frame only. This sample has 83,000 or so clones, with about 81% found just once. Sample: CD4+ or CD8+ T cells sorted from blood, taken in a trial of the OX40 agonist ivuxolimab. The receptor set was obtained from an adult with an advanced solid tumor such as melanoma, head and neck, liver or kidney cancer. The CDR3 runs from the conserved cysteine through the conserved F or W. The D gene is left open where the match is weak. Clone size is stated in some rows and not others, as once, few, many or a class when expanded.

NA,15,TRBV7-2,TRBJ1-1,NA,TGTGCCAGCAGCCTCCAGGAAAAGGGTAACACTGAAGCTTTCTTT,CASSLQEKGNTEAFF
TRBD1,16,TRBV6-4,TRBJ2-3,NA,TGTGCCAGCAGTGACACTCCAGGGGGTGGAGTAGATACGCAGTATTTT,CASSDTPGGGVDTQYF
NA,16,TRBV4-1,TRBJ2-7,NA,TGCGCCAGCAGCCGCCATACTCCCCCCTGGGGGAACGAGCAGTACTTC,CASSRHTPPWGNEQYF
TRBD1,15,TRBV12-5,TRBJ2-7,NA,TGTGCTAGTGGGGAAGACAGGGGCCCTGGCTACGAGCAGTACTTC,CASGEDRGPGYEQYF
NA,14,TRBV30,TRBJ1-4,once,TGTGCCTGGAAATATCCCAGGGCAAATGAAAAACTGTTTTTT,CAWKYPRANEKLFF
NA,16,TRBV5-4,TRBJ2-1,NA,TGTGCCAGCAGCTGGGCCGTGATTGGGTCCTACAATGAGCAGTTCTTC,CASSWAVIGSYNEQFF
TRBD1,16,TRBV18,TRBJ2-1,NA,TGTGCCAGCTCAAATGGCCCGGGACAGGAATACAATGAGCAGTTCTTC,CASSNGPGQEYNEQFF
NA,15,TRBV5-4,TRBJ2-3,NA,TGTGCCAGCAGCCCCAACCCCACTAGCACAGATACGCAGTATTTT,CASSPNPTSTDTQYF
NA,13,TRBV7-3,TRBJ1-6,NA,TGTGCCAGCAGCTTTAACAGCAATTCACCCCTCCACTTT,CASSFNSNSPLHF
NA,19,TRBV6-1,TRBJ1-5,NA,TGTGCCAGCAGTGAAGCAAAGAGCAGGGCCCATTATAGCAATCAGCCCCAGCATTTT,CASSEAKSRAHYSNQPQHF
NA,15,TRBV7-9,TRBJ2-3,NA,TGTGCCAGCAGCCCCTTAGGACGAAGCACAGATACGCAGTATTTT,CASSPLGRSTDTQYF
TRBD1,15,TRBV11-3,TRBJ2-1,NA,TGTGCCAGCAGGACGGGGGGACAGGGTAGTGATGAGCAGTTCTTC,CASRTGGQGSDEQFF
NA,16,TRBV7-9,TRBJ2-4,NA,TGTGCCAGCAGCTTAATGATGGGGTTAGCCAAAAACATTCAGTACTTC,CASSLMMGLAKNIQYF
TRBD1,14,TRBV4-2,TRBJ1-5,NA,TGTGCCAGCAGCCCCAGGACAGGGAATCAGCCCCAGCATTTT,CASSPRTGNQPQHF
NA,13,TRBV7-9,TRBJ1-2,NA,TGTGCCAGCAGCGAAGACACATACTATGGCTACACCTTC,CASSEDTYYGYTF
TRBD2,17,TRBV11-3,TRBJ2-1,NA,TGTGCCAGCAGCTTCCCCTCGGGGAGCGGGGGGGCCAATGAGCAGTTCTTC,CASSFPSGSGGANEQFF
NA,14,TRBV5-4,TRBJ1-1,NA,TGTGCCAGCAGCCCTGCACGCGCGGGCACTGAAGCTTTCTTT,CASSPARAGTEAFF
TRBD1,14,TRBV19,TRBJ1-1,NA,TGTGCCTCTTCCCAGGGGGCATTGGGCACTGAAGCTTTCTTT,CASSQGALGTEAFF
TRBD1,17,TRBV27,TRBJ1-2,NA,TGTGCCAGCAGTTCCACCAACCGGGGACAGGGCGGGAGTGGCTACACCTTC,CASSSTNRGQGGSGYTF
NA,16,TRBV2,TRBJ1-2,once,TGTGCCAGCAGTGCTGAGGGGCGCTCTCCTAACTATGGCTACACCTTC,CASSAEGRSPNYGYTF
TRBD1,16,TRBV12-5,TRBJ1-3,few,TGTGCTAGTGGTTTGGGACAGGGCATCTCCGGAAACACCATATATTTT,CASGLGQGISGNTIYF
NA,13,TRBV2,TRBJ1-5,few,TGTGCCAGCAGTGTGGGAAGCAATCAGCCCCAGCATTTT,CASSVGSNQPQHF
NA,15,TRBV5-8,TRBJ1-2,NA,TGTGCCAGCAGTTTTGACACGGCCACTAACTATGGCTACACCTTC,CASSFDTATNYGYTF
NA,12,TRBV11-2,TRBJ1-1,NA,TGTGCCAGCAGCTTAGAGATGGGTGGAGCTTTCTTT,CASSLEMGGAFF
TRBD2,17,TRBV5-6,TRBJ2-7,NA,TGTGCCAGCAGCTTGGGCTTCCTAGCGGAGGGTTCCTACGAGCAGTACTTC,CASSLGFLAEGSYEQYF
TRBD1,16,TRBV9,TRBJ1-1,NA,TGTGCCAGCAGCGTAGGGGACAGAACCTACAACACTGAAGCTTTCTTT,CASSVGDRTYNTEAFF
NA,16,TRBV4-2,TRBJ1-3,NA,TGTGCCAGCAGCCAAGATGGAGCGTCCGGGGGAAACACCATATATTTT,CASSQDGASGGNTIYF
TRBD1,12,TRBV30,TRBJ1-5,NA,TGTGCCTGGTCACAGGGGAATCAGCCCCAGCATTTT,CAWSQGNQPQHF
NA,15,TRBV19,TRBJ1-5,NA,TGTGCCAGTAGTAAGACAGATTACAGCAATCAGCCCCAGCATTTT,CASSKTDYSNQPQHF
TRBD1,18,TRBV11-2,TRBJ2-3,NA,TGTGCCAGCAGCCCCCGGTTTCGTCCGAACAGGGGGCCAGATACGCAGTATTTT,CASSPRFRPNRGPDTQYF
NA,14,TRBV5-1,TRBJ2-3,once,TGCGCCAGCAGCTTGAGATCGAGCACAGATACGCAGTATTTT,CASSLRSSTDTQYF
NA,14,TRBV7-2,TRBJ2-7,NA,TGTGCCAGCAGCTTGGCTCCCGCTTCGGGCGAGCAGTACTTC,CASSLAPASGEQYF
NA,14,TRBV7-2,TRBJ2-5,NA,TGTGCCAGCAGCTTAGGTCAGGGTTTTGAGACCCAGTACTTC,CASSLGQGFETQYF
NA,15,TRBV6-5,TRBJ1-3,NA,TGTGCCAGCAGCACCAAACAGGTCTCTGGAAACACCATATATTTT,CASSTKQVSGNTIYF
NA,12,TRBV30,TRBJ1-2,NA,TGTGCCTGGAGTGCCCAAGCGGATGGCTACACCTTC,CAWSAQADGYTF
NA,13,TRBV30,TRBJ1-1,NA,TGTGCCTGGAGCCTGACAGATTACACTGAAGCTTTCTTT,CAWSLTDYTEAFF
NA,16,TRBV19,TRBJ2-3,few,TGTGCCAGTAGTTTCCAGCGGGTCCGAAGCACAGATACGCAGTATTTT,CASSFQRVRSTDTQYF
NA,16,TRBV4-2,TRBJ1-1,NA,TGTGCCAGCAGCCAAGAAGTAGTGGGGGCTCAATCTGAAGCTTTCTTT,CASSQEVVGAQSEAFF
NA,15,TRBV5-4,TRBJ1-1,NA,TGTGCCAGCAGCTTGGGGCGGGGGCGAGACACTGAAGCTTTCTTT,CASSLGRGRDTEAFF
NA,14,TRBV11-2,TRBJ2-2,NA,TGTGCCAGCAGCTTTGACTATAACACCGGGGAGCTGTTTTTT,CASSFDYNTGELFF
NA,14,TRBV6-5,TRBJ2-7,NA,TGTGCCAGCAGGGCCATAACAGGGCTGCTCGAGCAGTACTTC,CASRAITGLLEQYF
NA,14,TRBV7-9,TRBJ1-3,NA,TGTGCCAGCAGCTTCCAGGGAACTGGAAACACCATATATTTT,CASSFQGTGNTIYF
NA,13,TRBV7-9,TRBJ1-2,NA,TGTGCCAGCAGCTTCCGGGACAACTATGGCTACACCTTC,CASSFRDNYGYTF
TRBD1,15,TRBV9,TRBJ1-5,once,TGTGCCAGCAGGGGTAGAAATCAGGGGGATCAGCCCCAGCATTTT,CASRGRNQGDQPQHF
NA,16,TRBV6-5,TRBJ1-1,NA,TGTGCCAGCAGTTGGGGGGGAGTGGGGCCGGGCACTGAAGCTTTCTTT,CASSWGGVGPGTEAFF
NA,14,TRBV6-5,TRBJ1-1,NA,TGTGCCAGCAGTTTGGACAGATTGAACACTGAAGCTTTCTTT,CASSLDRLNTEAFF
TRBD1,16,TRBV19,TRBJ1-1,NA,TGTGCCAGTAGTAGTATGTTGGGACAGGGGAAAACTGAAGCTTTCTTT,CASSSMLGQGKTEAFF
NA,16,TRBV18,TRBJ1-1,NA,TGTGCCAGCTCGCCGTCTGTTTCCTCTATGAACACTGAAGCTTTCTTT,CASSPSVSSMNTEAFF
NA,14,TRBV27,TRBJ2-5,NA,TGTGCCAGCAGTTGGACGAGGTACCAAGAGACCCAGTACTTC,CASSWTRYQETQYF
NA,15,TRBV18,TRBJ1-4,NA,TGTGCCAGCTCACCACAGGGAAAGGAGGTCGAAAAACTGTTTTTT,CASSPQGKEVEKLFF
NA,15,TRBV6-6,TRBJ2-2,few,TGTGCCAGCAGGACTGGACAGCTTCGGACCGGGGAGCTGTTTTTT,CASRTGQLRTGELFF
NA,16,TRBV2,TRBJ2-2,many,TGTGCCAGCAGTGATCCGGGGCGGGCGAACACCGGGGAGCTGTTTTTT,CASSDPGRANTGELFF
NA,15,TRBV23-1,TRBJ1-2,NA,TGCGCCAGCAGTCCCTCCGTTAAGGGGAGCGACGGCTACACCTTC,CASSPSVKGSDGYTF
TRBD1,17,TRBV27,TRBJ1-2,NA,TGTGCCAGCAGTTCCATCGTTCTGCACAGGGGGCGTTATGGCTACACCTTC,CASSSIVLHRGRYGYTF
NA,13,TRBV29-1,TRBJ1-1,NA,TGCAGCGTTGTTACTGTTAGAGGCACTGAAGCTTTCTTT,CSVVTVRGTEAFF
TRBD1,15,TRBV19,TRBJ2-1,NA,TGTGCCAGTAGTCCAGGGGGAGCTGCCTACAATGAGCAGTTCTTC,CASSPGGAAYNEQFF